Shown below are 2 T cell receptor beta chains from a single sample sequenced in a study of cytomegalovirus exposure and HLA in healthy donors. The PCR made use of 60 Vbeta and 13 Jbeta primers. Generated by immunoSEQ multiplex PCR, the TCRdb table keeps only in-frame clones and is missing some. The sample has under 200,000 clones; 77% are singletons. Sequencing was carried out using PBMCs. These receptors came from a woman between 40 and 55 years old in good health and CMV-seropositive.

Note on this clone: Other DNA sequences from this sample encode an identical CDR3 as well. The V and J genes are TRBV28 and TRBJ1-5; TRBD1 matches at 8 bases. Germline-derived CDR1 and CDR2 are MDHEN and SYDVKM. The CDR3 totals 14 residues. V trimming: 3 bases; J trimming: 2 bases; junction bases outside the gene matches: 0. The CDR3 sequence: CASSLGQGNQPQHF. In DNA, the CDR3 is TGTGCCAGCAGTTTGGGACAGGGCAATCAGCCCCAGCATTTT.

CDR3 DNA: TGTGCCAGCAGTGCAGCCGGGACTAGCGGTCGAGATACGCAGTATTTT. Amino acid sequence: CASSAAGTSGRDTQYF. V usage is TRBV6-1 and J usage is TRBJ2-3; TRBD2 matches 11 bases. The CDR3 has 16 amino acids. The germline V gene encodes CDR1 MNHNS and CDR2 SASEGT. The trim removed 4 bases at V and 5 bases at J, leaving 8 bases unmatched.